This T cell receptor (beta chain) was documented in a study of Ad26.COV2.S vaccination and SARS-CoV-2 variants. Some clones are missing from TCRdb's copy, which holds only in-frame ones; the method was immunoSEQ multiplex PCR. The top ten hold more than 3.5% of the sample, which has more than 400,000 clones, about 90% seen once. Stated treatment: around 19 received Ad26.COV2.S at low or high dose, single or two shots; about 5 received placebo; per-sample allocation not given. The samples date from day 63 after the first vaccine or placebo injection. This CDR3 is built from 16 residues. V was shortened by 3 bases and J by 1 base, with 16 bases between the two germline ends. Germline V gene sequence: CDR1 DFQATT, CDR2 SNEGSKA (reference sequence).

Sequenced here: peripheral blood, sampled in a trial of Ad26.COV2.S vaccine versus placebo. The sequence was obtained from a person aged 18-65 years who received the Ad26.COV2.S COVID-19 vaccine or a placebo. The chain employs TRBV20-1 and TRBJ2-1; no definite D call. In DNA, the CDR3 is TGCAGTGCTAGTAAGGCGGCGGCACTTTCCTACAATGAGCAGTTCTTC. Amino acid sequence: CSASKAAALSYNEQFF.